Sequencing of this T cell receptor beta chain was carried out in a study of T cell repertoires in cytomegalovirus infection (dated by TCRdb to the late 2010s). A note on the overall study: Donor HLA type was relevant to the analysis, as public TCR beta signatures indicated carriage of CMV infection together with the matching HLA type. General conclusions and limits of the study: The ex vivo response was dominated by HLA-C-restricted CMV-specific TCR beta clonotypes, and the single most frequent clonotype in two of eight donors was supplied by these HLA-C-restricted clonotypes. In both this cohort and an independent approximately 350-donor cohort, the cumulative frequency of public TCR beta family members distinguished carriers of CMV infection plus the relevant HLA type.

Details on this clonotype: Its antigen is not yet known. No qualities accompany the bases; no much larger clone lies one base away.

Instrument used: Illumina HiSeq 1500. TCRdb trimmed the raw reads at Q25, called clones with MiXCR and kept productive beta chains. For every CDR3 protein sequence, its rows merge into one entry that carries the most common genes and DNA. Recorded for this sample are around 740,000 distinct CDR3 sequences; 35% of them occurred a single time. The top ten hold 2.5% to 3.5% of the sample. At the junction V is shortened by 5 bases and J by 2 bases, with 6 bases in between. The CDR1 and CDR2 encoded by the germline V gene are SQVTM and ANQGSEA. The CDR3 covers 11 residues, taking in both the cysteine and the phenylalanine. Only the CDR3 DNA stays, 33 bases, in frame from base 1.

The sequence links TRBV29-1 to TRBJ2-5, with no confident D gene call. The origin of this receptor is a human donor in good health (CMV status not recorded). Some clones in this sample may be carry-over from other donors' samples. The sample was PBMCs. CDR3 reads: CSVHFQETQYF. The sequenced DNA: TGCAGCGTTCATTTTCAAGAGACCCAGTACTTC.